What follows are 18 T cell receptor beta chains derived from one specimen sequenced in a study of blood T cell repertoires in COVID-19. Libraries were prepared by immunoSEQ multiplex PCR; TCRdb keeps only in-frame clonotypes and omits some of them. Among 300,000 to 350,000 clones listed, around nine tenths were seen once. Sequenced sample: PBMCs or T cells enriched from blood (not recorded which). The receptors were gathered from a man aged 25-45 years who had recovered from COVID-19.

The chain joins TRBV6-4 to TRBJ2-4; 8 nucleotides line up with TRBD2. The CDR3 covers 15 residues. Germline V gene sequence: CDR1 MRHNA, CDR2 SNTAGT. The trim removed 6 bases at V and 6 bases at J, leaving 10 bases unmatched. The CDR3 sequence is CASSPEAGGLNIQYF. The CDR3 DNA is TGTGCCAGCAGCCCCGAGGCGGGGGGTCTAAACATTCAGTACTTC.

The chain has TRBV18 and TRBJ2-1, with 7 bases matching TRBD1. Germline V gives CDR1 KGHSH, CDR2 LQKENI. The CDR3 contains 15 residues. V was clipped by 3 bases and J by 9 bases; unmatched bases: 11. The CDR3 nucleotides are TGTGCCAGCTCACCTCCCGGGACAGCCTACGGTGAGCAGTTCTTC. Protein sequence: CASSPPGTAYGEQFF.

The chain couples TRBV20-1 to TRBJ2-3; TRBD1 agrees at 8 bases. V was pared by 6 bases and J by 5 bases, with 1 base of the junction left unmatched. From germline, CDR1 is DFQATT and CDR2 SNEGSKA (reference sequence). The CDR3 length is 11 residues. CDR3 in DNA: TGCAGTGCGGACAGGGTAGATACGCAGTATTTT. This translates into CSADRVDTQYF.

The genes are TRBV5-1 and TRBJ1-1; 7 nucleotides align to TRBD1. The V and J ends lost 4 bases and 4 bases, in that order; junction bases with no gene match: 4. The CDR3 sequence is 13 residues long. Germline V gives CDR1 SGHRS, CDR2 YFSETQ. Here the CDR3 reads CASSRPGGTEAFF. The CDR3 region has the DNA TGCGCCAGCAGCCGGCCAGGGGGCACTGAAGCTTTCTTT.

This chain connects TRBV24-1 to TRBJ1-4; no clear D. Germline V gives CDR1 KGHDR, CDR2 SFDVKD. The V end was cut by 3 bases, the J end by 4 bases, with 11 bases between. This CDR3 has 15 amino acids. The CDR3 loop reads CATSDDGDYNEKLFF. The CDR3 region has the DNA TGTGCCACCAGTGATGACGGAGATTATAATGAAAAACTGTTTTTT.

V and J are TRBV28 and TRBJ2-5, with D maybe TRBD2 (6 bases). Germline CDR1 reads MDHEN; CDR2 reads SYDVKM. This CDR3 comprises 14 residues. Trimming removed 8 bases from V and 0 bases from J, with 13 bases in between. The CDR3 sequence is CASVEGRDQETQYF. CDR3 in DNA: TGTGCCAGCGTGGAGGGCAGGGACCAAGAGACCCAGTACTTC.

This clone was counted once. The chain links TRBV28 to TRBJ2-7; 9 bases are a match to TRBD2. The CDR3 extends over 13 amino acids. The germline V gene encodes CDR1 MDHEN and CDR2 SYDVKM. Unmatched junction bases numbered 9, after V lost 3 bases and J lost 12 bases. The CDR3 sequence is CASSFRGRGLPYF. CDR3 in DNA: TGTGCCAGCAGTTTTCGCGGGAGGGGACTACCGTACTTC.

This clone has only a few counts. This chain joins TRBV24-1 and TRBJ2-1, with D unresolved. V lost 0 bases and J 6 bases, leaving 2 bases between the germline ends. CDR3 length equals 12 residues. In germline, CDR1 is KGHDR, CDR2 SFDVKD. The CDR3 protein is CATSDLLNEQFF. In DNA, the CDR3 is TGTGCCACCAGTGATTTGCTCAATGAGCAGTTCTTC.

CDR3 loop: CASSQDWGRVGAFF. CDR3 bases: TGCGCCAGCAGCCAAGATTGGGGCAGGGTGGGGGCTTTCTTT. The chain couples TRBV4-1 to TRBJ1-1; TRBD1 might be the D (5 bases). Deletions cut 0 bases from V and 11 bases from J, with 16 bases between. This CDR3 is built from 14 residues. Germline V gives CDR1 MGHRA, CDR2 YSYEKL.

The chain employs TRBV19 and TRBJ2-7; unclear D gene. Germline V gives CDR1 LNHDA, CDR2 SQIVND (reference sequence). The CDR3 has 13 residues. Trimming removed 6 bases from V and 3 bases from J, with 12 bases in between. The CDR3 DNA sequence: TGTGCCAGTAGCCGCTTCGGGTACTACGAGCAGTACTTC. Amino acid sequence: CASSRFGYYEQYF.

The chain couples TRBV19 to TRBJ2-1; 10 nucleotides match TRBD2. CDR3 size: 17 residues. CDR1 LNHDA and CDR2 SQIVND come from the germline V gene (reference sequence). J lost 2 bases, V lost 4 bases, and 8 bases had no gene match. The CDR3 DNA reads TGTGCCAGTAGTACAGCCCCTACTAGCGGGGCCTACAATGAGCAGTTCTTC. It encodes CASSTAPTSGAYNEQFF.

The chain recombines TRBV30 with TRBJ2-2; 7 nucleotides match TRBD2. Germline V lookup: CDR1 GTSNPN, CDR2 SVGIG (reference sequence). The CDR3 length is 15 residues. The J segment lost 2 bases and the V segment lost 0 bases, leaving 3 bases of the junction unmatched. CDR3 region: CAWSVLATNTGELFF. CDR3 sequence (DNA): TGTGCCTGGAGTGTACTAGCGACTAACACCGGGGAGCTGTTTTTT.

The gene calls are TRBV11-2 and TRBJ2-3; possible D gene TRBD2, 5 bases. Trimming took 7 bases from V and 1 from J, leaving 18 bases between them. CDR1 SGHAT and CDR2 FQNNGV come from the germline V gene. There are 16 residues in the CDR3. The CDR3, as DNA: TGTGCCAGCACCTTGAACCGGGGTTATGGCACAGATACGCAGTATTTT. The encoded protein is CASTLNRGYGTDTQYF.

Here the CDR3 reads CASSLEWDTLQPQHF. CDR3 DNA sequence: TGTGCCAGCAGCTTGGAATGGGACACTCTCCAGCCCCAGCATTTT. The rearrangement joins TRBV5-5 to TRBJ1-5; TRBD1 is a possible D gene (6 bases). Trimming removed 0 bases at V and 7 bases at J, with 14 bases between. The length of the CDR3 is 15 residues. Germline-derived CDR1 and CDR2 are SGHKS and YYEKEE (reference sequence).

V and J are TRBV23-1 and TRBJ2-2; D may be TRBD1 (5 bases). TRBV23-1 falls under the ORF class, with uncertain function. This CDR3 has 16 residues. Trimming removed 6 bases at V and 3 bases at J, with 17 bases between. The CDR3 DNA reads as TGCGCCAGCAGCCTCAGGGTCAGAATCGACACCGGGGAGCTGTTTTTT. This encodes CASSLRVRIDTGELFF.

The chain uses TRBV6-5 and TRBJ2-7; maybe TRBD1 (6 bases). The CDR3 sequence is 14 residues long. The ends were cut back, 6 bases at V and 5 bases at J, with 17 bases in the middle. The germline V gene encodes CDR1 MNHEY and CDR2 SVGAGI. The CDR3 region is CASSPLLQGHEQYF. The CDR3 bases are TGTGCCAGCAGCCCGTTGTTACAGGGCCACGAGCAGTACTTC.

The chain couples TRBV5-1 to TRBJ2-7; 12 nucleotides line up with TRBD2. Trimming removed 4 bases from V and 3 bases from J; junction bases left unmatched: 5. Germline loops: CDR1 SGHRS, CDR2 YFSETQ. CDR3 length: 15 residues. CDR3 residues: CASSGGLAGIYEQYF. The DNA of the CDR3 is TGCGCCAGCAGCGGCGGACTAGCGGGGATCTACGAGCAGTACTTC.

Written as DNA, the CDR3 is TGTGCCAGCAGTTTAGACATCGGGGAGCTGTTTTTT. Encoded protein: CASSLDIGELFF. V and J are TRBV12-3 or TRBV12-4 and TRBJ2-2; the D is unclear. The CDR3 spans 12 residues. V was clipped by 1 base and J by 7 bases, with 4 bases between them.